This is a list of T cell receptor beta chains from one sample in a study of blood T cell repertoires in COVID-19. Here immunoSEQ multiplex PCR was the method, and the copy in TCRdb shows in-frame clones only, minus some. Of a few hundred thousand clones listed, about 85% are singletons. Sequencing used peripheral blood. The receptors here all came from a man between 60 and 75 years old who had recovered from COVID-19. Each CDR3 is given with its conserved first and last residue. D genes are given only for firm matches. Clone sizes are given selectively: once, few, many, or a class where the clone is expanded.

v_gene,abundance,d_gene,j_gene,CDR3aa,CDR3nt
TRBV24-1,once,.,TRBJ2-7,CATIHSWGGPPFYEQYF,TGTGCCACCATCCACTCGTGGGGGGGGCCTCCATTCTACGAGCAGTACTTC
TRBV7-3,.,TRBD1,TRBJ1-2,CASSSTGGYGYTF,TGTGCCAGCAGCTCGACAGGGGGCTATGGCTACACCTTC
TRBV12-3/TRBV12-4,.,.,TRBJ1-2,CASSWGLNYGYTF,TGTGCCAGCAGTTGGGGACTTAACTATGGCTACACCTTC
TRBV20-1,.,.,TRBJ1-1,CSASPGVMNTEAFF,TGCAGTGCTAGTCCAGGGGTTATGAACACTGAAGCTTTCTTT
TRBV27,.,.,TRBJ1-3,CASSLNTRSGNTIYF,TGTGCCAGCAGCCTCAACACCCGCTCTGGAAACACCATATATTTT
TRBV5-1,.,TRBD1,TRBJ2-3,CASTANSGTGGTDTQYF,TGCGCCAGCACCGCCAACTCCGGGACAGGGGGAACAGATACGCAGTATTTT
TRBV27,.,.,TRBJ1-2,CASSFSGRAAYGYTF,TGTGCCAGCAGTTTTTCAGGGAGGGCGGCCTATGGCTACACCTTC
TRBV3-1/TRBV3-2,.,TRBD1,TRBJ2-5,CASSKGQGREETQYF,TGTGCCAGCAGCAAAGGACAGGGGCGTGAGGAGACCCAGTACTTC
TRBV6-5,.,.,TRBJ2-7,CATGKGGTSYEQYF,TGTGCCACCGGTAAGGGGGGGACCTCCTACGAGCAGTACTTC
TRBV27,.,.,TRBJ1-5,CASSPLAGGNSNQPQHF,TGTGCCAGCTCCCCCCTGGCGGGAGGCAATAGCAATCAGCCCCAGCATTTT
TRBV7-9,.,.,TRBJ2-3,CASSLAGATDTQYF,TGTGCCAGCAGCTTAGCTGGGGCCACAGATACGCAGTATTTT
TRBV9,.,.,TRBJ1-1,CASSVVVEGEAFF,TGTGCCAGCAGCGTAGTAGTGGAGGGTGAAGCTTTCTTT
TRBV6-6,.,.,TRBJ2-7,CASSSYQGYEQYF,TGTGCCAGCAGTTCTTATCAGGGGTACGAGCAGTACTTC
TRBV10-3,.,TRBD1,TRBJ2-7,CAIRSGQGASYEQYF,TGTGCCATCAGATCGGGACAGGGGGCCTCCTACGAGCAGTACTTC
TRBV9,.,TRBD2,TRBJ2-1,CASRAGTSGGHEQFF,TGTGCCAGCAGAGCCGGGACTAGCGGGGGGCATGAGCAGTTCTTC
TRBV5-1,.,TRBD2,TRBJ2-5,CASSFTSGPQETQYF,TGCGCCAGCAGCTTTACTAGCGGACCCCAAGAGACCCAGTACTTC
TRBV6-5,.,.,TRBJ1-4,CAIKAGPATNEKLFF,TGTGCCATCAAAGCGGGACCTGCAACTAATGAAAAACTGTTTTTT
TRBV7-2,.,.,TRBJ2-4,CASSLGQGISKNIQYF,TGTGCCAGCAGCTTAGGTCAGGGTATATCCAAAAACATTCAGTACTTC
TRBV7-6,.,.,TRBJ2-7,CASSLAQAAEQYF,TGTGCCAGCAGCTTAGCGCAGGCAGCTGAGCAGTACTTC
TRBV15,.,.,TRBJ2-2,CATSRELVGNTGELFF,TGTGCCACCAGCAGAGAATTGGTCGGGAACACCGGGGAGCTGTTTTTT
TRBV4-1,.,TRBD1,TRBJ1-4,CASRDRQGLNEKLFF,TGCGCCAGCAGAGACCGACAGGGCCTAAATGAAAAACTGTTTTTT
TRBV11-2,.,.,TRBJ1-3,CASSPSGRFSGNTIYF,TGTGCCAGCAGCCCGAGCGGGAGGTTCTCTGGAAACACCATATATTTT
TRBV4-2,.,TRBD2,TRBJ2-7,CASSLLTSGGAPEQYF,TGTGCCAGCAGCCTCCTCACTAGCGGGGGGGCACCCGAGCAGTACTTC
TRBV11-3,.,.,TRBJ1-1,CASSLGPGGNTEAFF,TGTGCCAGCAGCTTAGGCCCCGGGGGAAACACTGAAGCTTTCTTT
TRBV18,.,.,TRBJ1-3,CASSTLRGAERGNTIYF,TGTGCCAGCTCAACCCTGCGGGGGGCCGAAAGGGGAAACACCATATATTTT
TRBV7-9,.,.,TRBJ2-5,CASSSWGPGETQYF,TGTGCCAGCAGTTCGTGGGGGCCGGGGGAGACCCAGTACTTC
TRBV7-9,.,TRBD2,TRBJ2-3,CASSPTSGGTDTQYF,TGTGCCAGCAGCCCTACTAGCGGCGGCACAGATACGCAGTATTTT
TRBV6-5,.,TRBD1,TRBJ1-2,CASSSRDRGAYGYTF,TGTGCCAGCAGTTCACGGGACAGGGGGGCCTATGGCTACACCTTC
TRBV7-8,.,.,TRBJ2-7,CASSFIYEQYF,TGTGCCAGCAGCTTCATCTACGAGCAGTACTTC
TRBV19,.,TRBD1,TRBJ1-1,CASSISQGDEAFF,TGTGCCAGTAGTATCTCCCAGGGGGATGAAGCTTTCTTT
TRBV7-3,.,.,TRBJ2-2,CASSLGGGDTGELFF,TGTGCCAGCAGCTTAGGAGGAGGGGACACCGGGGAGCTGTTTTTT
TRBV12-5,.,TRBD2,TRBJ2-2,CASGLGRGGSGELRELFF,TGTGCTAGTGGTTTGGGAAGGGGTGGTAGCGGGGAGCTCCGGGAGCTGTTTTTT
TRBV19,.,.,TRBJ2-7,CASKQGLGPYEQYF,TGTGCCAGTAAACAGGGTTTGGGCCCCTACGAGCAGTACTTC
TRBV7-8,few,TRBD1,TRBJ2-1,CAATFALTGWDEQFF,TGTGCCGCGACCTTTGCCCTGACAGGGTGGGATGAGCAGTTCTTC
TRBV3-1/TRBV3-2,few,TRBD2,TRBJ2-7,CASSLTAGDREQYF,TGTGCCAGCAGCCTCACGGCGGGGGATCGGGAGCAGTACTTC
TRBV5-4,.,.,TRBJ1-1,CATGGWNTEAFF,TGTGCCACCGGAGGATGGAACACTGAAGCTTTCTTT
TRBV27,.,TRBD1,TRBJ1-1,CASSLYAGTGNTEAFF,TGTGCCAGCAGTCTGTACGCCGGGACAGGTAACACTGAAGCTTTCTTT
TRBV13,.,TRBD2,TRBJ2-2,CASSPRPTSGGGELFF,TGTGCCAGCAGCCCCAGACCGACTAGCGGGGGCGGGGAGCTGTTTTTT
TRBV6-5,.,.,TRBJ2-3,CASSYSRGKGTDTQYF,TGTGCCAGCAGTTACTCGAGAGGGAAGGGCACAGATACGCAGTATTTT
TRBV30,.,TRBD2,TRBJ2-3,CAYSTSRVSSSDTQYF,TGTGCCTATTCGACTAGCCGGGTTTCGTCCTCCGATACGCAGTATTTT
TRBV10-3,.,TRBD2,TRBJ2-1,CAISSAGIAGNNNEQFF,TGTGCCATCAGCTCAGCTGGGATAGCGGGGAACAACAATGAGCAGTTCTTC
TRBV19,.,.,TRBJ1-1,CASSRKGAAGGTEAFF,TGTGCCAGTAGTCGGAAGGGCGCGGCCGGGGGCACTGAAGCTTTCTTT